This TCR beta chain was sequenced during a study of control samples from healthy donors and cancer patients. The CDR3 runs to 15 residues. Germline CDR1 reads SGHAT; CDR2 reads FQNNGV. V lost 1 base and J 4 bases, leaving 13 bases between the germline ends. This table comes from immunoSEQ multiplex PCR, and its TCRdb copy is limited to in-frame clones, with some not included. The sample lists over 150,000 clones; around 90% were seen once. The sample was blood. The rearrangement uses TRBV11-2 and TRBJ1-2, with D tentatively TRBD1 (6 bases). The source of this sequence is a man younger than 40 in good health. The CDR3 sequence: CASSLGQGSFYGYTF. The CDR3 coding sequence is TGTGCCAGCAGCTTAGGGCAGGGGAGTTTCTATGGCTACACCTTC. Using reference TRBV11-2 and TRBJ1-2 for the parts outside the CDR3, the full variable domain is EAGVAQSPRYKIIEKRQSVAFWCNPISGHATLYWYQQILGQGPKLLIQFQNNGVVDDSQLPKDRFSAERLKGVDSTLKIQPAKLEDSAVYLCASSLGQGSFYGYTFGSGTRLTVV.